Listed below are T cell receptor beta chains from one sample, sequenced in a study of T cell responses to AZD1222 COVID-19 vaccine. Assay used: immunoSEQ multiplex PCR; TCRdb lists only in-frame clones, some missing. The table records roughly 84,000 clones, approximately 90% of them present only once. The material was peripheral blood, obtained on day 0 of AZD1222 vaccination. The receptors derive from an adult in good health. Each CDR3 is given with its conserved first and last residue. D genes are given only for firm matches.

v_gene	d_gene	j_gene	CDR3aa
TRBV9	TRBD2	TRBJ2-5	CASSVALAGGETQYF
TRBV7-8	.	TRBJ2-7	CASSDRDGPYEQYF
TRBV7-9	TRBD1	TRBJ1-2	CASSLALTGNDYGYTF
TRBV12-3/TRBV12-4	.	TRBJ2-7	CASSILGQQYF
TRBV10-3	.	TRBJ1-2	CAISESTALLQGYTF
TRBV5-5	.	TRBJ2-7	CASSLISTILSGGFSEQYF
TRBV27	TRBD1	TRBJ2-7	CASSLGAGGTYEQYF
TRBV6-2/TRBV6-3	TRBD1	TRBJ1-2	CASSSGQWPYGYTF
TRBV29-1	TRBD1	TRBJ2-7	CSVEGTGLYEQYF
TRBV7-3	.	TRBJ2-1	CASSNRDSGNEQFF
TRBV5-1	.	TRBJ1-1	CASSPGIPGSHTEAFF
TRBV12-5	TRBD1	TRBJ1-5	CASGWNAGTGGNQPQHF
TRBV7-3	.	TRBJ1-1	CASSLQENTEAFF
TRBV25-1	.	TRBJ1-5	CASSVSGARQPQHF
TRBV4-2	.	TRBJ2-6	CASSIRGNSGANVLTF
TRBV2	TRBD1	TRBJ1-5	CASSGVTGNQPQHF
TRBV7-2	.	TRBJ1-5	CASSLVHRYSNQPQHF
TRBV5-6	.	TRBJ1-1	CASSLWSLNTEAFF
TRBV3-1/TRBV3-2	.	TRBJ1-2	CASSPTGGSGGYTF
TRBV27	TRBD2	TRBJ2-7	CASSPYGGRKYF
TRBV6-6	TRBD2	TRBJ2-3	CASSYSKRENTDTQYF
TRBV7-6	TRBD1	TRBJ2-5	CASSQGGAQGAQYF
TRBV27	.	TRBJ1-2	CASTLGSPGSYGYTF